A selection of T cell receptor beta chains follows, all from one sample in a study of beta chain features in type 1 diabetes. Profiled with immunoSEQ multiplex PCR; TCRdb holds only in-frame clones, not every one. The profile shows over 350,000 clones, more than 13% of them singletons. The specimen was naive CD4+ T cells from blood. The receptors shown here come from a woman aged 18-29 years in good health. Both conserved end residues are part of each CDR3. The order of the fields is D gene, V gene, J gene, clone size, CDR3 protein, CDR3 DNA. A D gene is named only where the DNA matches it firmly. Rows may omit the clone size; those that give it use once, few, many or a size class.

D gene: -
V gene: TRBV2
J gene: TRBJ1-2
clone size: few
CDR3 protein: CASSDRFNYGYTF
CDR3 DNA: TGTGCCAGCAGCGACAGGTTTAACTATGGCTACACCTTC

D gene: TRBD1
V gene: TRBV29-1
J gene: TRBJ1-1
clone size: few
CDR3 protein: CSVPGQGHTEAFF
CDR3 DNA: TGCAGCGTTCCGGGACAGGGGCACACTGAAGCTTTCTTT

D gene: TRBD2
V gene: TRBV27
J gene: TRBJ2-5
clone size: -
CDR3 protein: CASSKTSGLETQYF
CDR3 DNA: TGTGCCAGCAGTAAGACTAGCGGCTTAGAGACCCAGTACTTC

D gene: -
V gene: TRBV15
J gene: TRBJ2-1
clone size: -
CDR3 protein: CATSRDQGTSETPFF
CDR3 DNA: TGTGCCACCAGCAGAGATCAAGGGACTTCGGAGACGCCGTTCTTC

D gene: -
V gene: TRBV18
J gene: TRBJ2-5
clone size: -
CDR3 protein: CASSKMAPRETQYF
CDR3 DNA: TGTGCCAGCTCAAAGATGGCCCCCAGGGAGACCCAGTACTTC

D gene: TRBD1
V gene: TRBV5-1
J gene: TRBJ2-1
clone size: -
CDR3 protein: CAGSSTGSDEQFF
CDR3 DNA: TGCGCCGGCAGCTCGACAGGGTCCGATGAGCAGTTCTTC

D gene: TRBD1
V gene: TRBV7-8
J gene: TRBJ2-1
clone size: few
CDR3 protein: CASSLQTGGRNEQFF
CDR3 DNA: TGTGCCAGCAGCTTACAAACAGGGGGCCGAAATGAGCAGTTCTTC

D gene: TRBD2
V gene: TRBV4-2
J gene: TRBJ2-1
clone size: -
CDR3 protein: CASSQDVRETHNEQFF
CDR3 DNA: TGTGCCAGCAGCCAAGATGTGCGGGAGACCCACAATGAGCAGTTCTTC

D gene: -
V gene: TRBV7-2
J gene: TRBJ1-3
clone size: few
CDR3 protein: CASSLARAPGNTIYF
CDR3 DNA: TGTGCCAGCAGCTTAGCCAGGGCCCCCGGAAACACCATATATTTT

D gene: -
V gene: TRBV6-5
J gene: TRBJ2-1
clone size: few
CDR3 protein: CASSYSGDNEQFF
CDR3 DNA: TGTGCCAGCAGTTACAGCGGAGACAATGAGCAGTTCTTC

D gene: TRBD2
V gene: TRBV28
J gene: TRBJ2-3
clone size: -
CDR3 protein: CASSLPAGDLTDTQYF
CDR3 DNA: TGTGCCAGCAGTCTGCCCGCGGGGGACCTCACAGATACGCAGTATTTT

D gene: TRBD1
V gene: TRBV15
J gene: TRBJ1-4
clone size: -
CDR3 protein: CATSRGGTVGGKLFF
CDR3 DNA: TGTGCCACCAGCAGAGGAGGGACAGTCGGCGGAAAACTGTTTTTT

D gene: -
V gene: TRBV5-1
J gene: TRBJ2-3
clone size: -
CDR3 protein: CASSLAPLTTDTQYF
CDR3 DNA: TGCGCCAGCAGCTTGGCCCCCCTAACTACAGATACGCAGTATTTT

D gene: TRBD2
V gene: TRBV18
J gene: TRBJ2-7
clone size: few
CDR3 protein: CASSRPGLAGDEQYF
CDR3 DNA: TGTGCCAGCTCACGTCCGGGACTAGCGGGCGACGAGCAGTACTTC

D gene: TRBD2
V gene: TRBV7-9
J gene: TRBJ2-5
clone size: few
CDR3 protein: CASSLPSGRETQYF
CDR3 DNA: TGTGCCAGCAGCTTACCTAGCGGGAGAGAGACCCAGTACTTC

D gene: TRBD1
V gene: TRBV5-1
J gene: TRBJ2-1
clone size: -
CDR3 protein: CASSLGQGDEQFF
CDR3 DNA: TGCGCCAGCAGCTTGGGACAGGGCGATGAGCAGTTCTTC

D gene: TRBD1
V gene: TRBV9
J gene: TRBJ2-3
clone size: few
CDR3 protein: CASSATGAAISTDTQYF
CDR3 DNA: TGTGCCAGCAGCGCTACAGGGGCAGCTATTAGCACAGATACGCAGTATTTT

D gene: -
V gene: TRBV28
J gene: TRBJ1-1
clone size: few
CDR3 protein: CASSFQGNMNTEAFF
CDR3 DNA: TGTGCCAGCAGTTTTCAGGGTAACATGAACACTGAAGCTTTCTTT

D gene: -
V gene: TRBV7-8
J gene: TRBJ1-5
clone size: -
CDR3 protein: CASSLGRGNQPQHF
CDR3 DNA: TGTGCCAGCAGCTTAGGACGGGGGAATCAGCCCCAGCATTTT

D gene: TRBD1
V gene: TRBV30
J gene: TRBJ1-4
clone size: -
CDR3 protein: CAWRGQGGINEKLFF
CDR3 DNA: TGTGCCTGGAGGGGACAGGGGGGAATTAATGAAAAACTGTTTTTT

D gene: -
V gene: TRBV29-1
J gene: TRBJ2-2
clone size: few
CDR3 protein: CSVRVPTGELFF
CDR3 DNA: TGCAGCGTGAGGGTACCCACCGGGGAGCTGTTTTTT

D gene: -
V gene: TRBV25-1
J gene: TRBJ2-7
clone size: -
CDR3 protein: CASSVWGDEQYF
CDR3 DNA: TGTGCCAGCAGTGTGTGGGGGGACGAGCAGTACTTC

D gene: -
V gene: TRBV7-3
J gene: TRBJ2-1
clone size: few
CDR3 protein: CASSLSRASALNEQFF
CDR3 DNA: TGTGCCAGCAGCTTATCCCGGGCTAGCGCCCTTAATGAGCAGTTCTTC

D gene: -
V gene: TRBV18
J gene: TRBJ2-1
clone size: -
CDR3 protein: CASSPVREGEQFF
CDR3 DNA: TGTGCCAGCTCACCGGTCAGGGAAGGAGAGCAGTTCTTC

D gene: TRBD1
V gene: TRBV5-5
J gene: TRBJ2-7
clone size: -
CDR3 protein: CASSLGQAPYEQYF
CDR3 DNA: TGTGCCAGCAGCTTAGGACAGGCGCCCTACGAGCAGTACTTC

D gene: TRBD2
V gene: TRBV29-1
J gene: TRBJ2-7
clone size: -
CDR3 protein: CSVVVAGGGEQYF
CDR3 DNA: TGCAGCGTTGTGGTAGCGGGAGGAGGCGAGCAGTACTTC

D gene: -
V gene: TRBV5-4
J gene: TRBJ2-7
clone size: few
CDR3 protein: CASSSPGGDAYEQYF
CDR3 DNA: TGTGCCAGCAGCTCCCCCGGAGGAGACGCGTACGAGCAGTACTTC

D gene: -
V gene: TRBV29-1
J gene: TRBJ2-4
clone size: many
CDR3 protein: CSVGQGDIQYF
CDR3 DNA: TGCAGCGTTGGGCAGGGTGACATTCAGTACTTC

D gene: TRBD2
V gene: TRBV7-2
J gene: TRBJ2-1
clone size: -
CDR3 protein: CASSLGLAGADEQFF
CDR3 DNA: TGTGCCAGCAGCTTAGGACTAGCGGGAGCCGATGAGCAGTTCTTC

D gene: TRBD1
V gene: TRBV7-9
J gene: TRBJ1-3
clone size: -
CDR3 protein: CASSFTQGEGNTIYF
CDR3 DNA: TGTGCCAGCAGCTTCACCCAGGGGGAAGGAAACACCATATATTTT

D gene: -
V gene: TRBV20-1
J gene: TRBJ2-7
clone size: few
CDR3 protein: CSGSAYEQYF
CDR3 DNA: TGCAGTGGAAGCGCCTACGAGCAGTACTTC

D gene: TRBD2
V gene: TRBV11-3
J gene: TRBJ2-1
clone size: once
CDR3 protein: CASSVGLAGGNEQFF
CDR3 DNA: TGTGCCAGCAGCGTGGGACTAGCGGGAGGGAATGAGCAGTTCTTC

D gene: -
V gene: TRBV21-1
J gene: TRBJ2-7
clone size: -
CDR3 protein: CASSKRSPSWTFKDEQYF
CDR3 DNA: TGTGCCAGCAGCAAAAGGAGCCCTAGTTGGACTTTCAAAGACGAGCAGTACTTC

D gene: TRBD1
V gene: TRBV23-1
J gene: TRBJ1-3
clone size: few
CDR3 protein: CASSQDRAGNTIYF
CDR3 DNA: TGCGCCAGCAGCCAGGACAGGGCTGGAAACACCATATATTTT

D gene: -
V gene: TRBV5-4
J gene: TRBJ2-1
clone size: few
CDR3 protein: CASSSLALRYNEQFF
CDR3 DNA: TGTGCCAGCAGCTCCTTAGCGTTACGATACAATGAGCAGTTCTTC

D gene: -
V gene: TRBV6-5
J gene: TRBJ2-1
clone size: few
CDR3 protein: CASSYSIATAGNEQFF
CDR3 DNA: TGTGCCAGCAGTTACTCGATCGCCACCGCGGGGAATGAGCAGTTCTTC

D gene: TRBD1
V gene: TRBV7-2
J gene: TRBJ2-6
clone size: few
CDR3 protein: CASSSGQGSGANVLTF
CDR3 DNA: TGTGCCAGCAGCTCGGGACAGGGGTCCGGGGCCAACGTCCTGACTTTC

D gene: -
V gene: TRBV30
J gene: TRBJ1-3
clone size: -
CDR3 protein: CAWSVGRAGKHTIYF
CDR3 DNA: TGTGCCTGGAGTGTAGGTCGGGCAGGGAAGCACACCATATATTTT

D gene: -
V gene: TRBV7-6
J gene: TRBJ2-5
clone size: -
CDR3 protein: CASSPGAGGTWGKETQYF
CDR3 DNA: TGTGCCAGCAGCCCGGGGGCCGGGGGGACCTGGGGGAAAGAGACCCAGTACTTC

D gene: -
V gene: TRBV30
J gene: TRBJ1-5
clone size: few
CDR3 protein: CAWSVEGYSNQPQHF
CDR3 DNA: TGTGCCTGGAGTGTGGAGGGCTATAGCAATCAGCCCCAGCATTTT

D gene: TRBD2
V gene: TRBV7-8
J gene: TRBJ2-2
clone size: few
CDR3 protein: CASSLEAGANTGELFF
CDR3 DNA: TGTGCCAGCAGCTTAGAGGCGGGAGCGAACACCGGGGAGCTGTTTTTT

D gene: -
V gene: TRBV7-2
J gene: TRBJ1-2
clone size: few
CDR3 protein: CASSPGSKYGYTF
CDR3 DNA: TGTGCCAGCAGCCCAGGATCAAAATATGGCTACACCTTC

D gene: TRBD1
V gene: TRBV28
J gene: TRBJ2-4
clone size: few
CDR3 protein: CASRTGGASKNIQYF
CDR3 DNA: TGTGCCAGCAGGACAGGGGGCGCTTCCAAAAACATTCAGTACTTC

D gene: -
V gene: TRBV28
J gene: TRBJ2-4
clone size: -
CDR3 protein: CASSPPGHSTGNIQYF
CDR3 DNA: TGTGCCAGCAGTCCCCCGGGACACTCAACGGGGAACATTCAGTACTTC

D gene: -
V gene: TRBV15
J gene: TRBJ1-1
clone size: -
CDR3 protein: CATSRLRGNTEAFF
CDR3 DNA: TGTGCCACCAGCAGACTAAGGGGGAACACTGAAGCTTTCTTT

D gene: TRBD1
V gene: TRBV2
J gene: TRBJ1-5
clone size: few
CDR3 protein: CASSGTGRSQPQHF
CDR3 DNA: TGTGCCAGCAGTGGGACAGGGAGAAGTCAGCCCCAGCATTTT

D gene: TRBD1
V gene: TRBV29-1
J gene: TRBJ2-1
clone size: few
CDR3 protein: CSVEPQGALHEQFF
CDR3 DNA: TGCAGCGTTGAACCCCAGGGGGCGCTTCATGAGCAGTTCTTC

D gene: -
V gene: TRBV29-1
J gene: TRBJ2-7
clone size: -
CDR3 protein: CSVGSGRGYEQYF
CDR3 DNA: TGCAGCGTTGGCTCCGGGAGAGGGTACGAGCAGTACTTC